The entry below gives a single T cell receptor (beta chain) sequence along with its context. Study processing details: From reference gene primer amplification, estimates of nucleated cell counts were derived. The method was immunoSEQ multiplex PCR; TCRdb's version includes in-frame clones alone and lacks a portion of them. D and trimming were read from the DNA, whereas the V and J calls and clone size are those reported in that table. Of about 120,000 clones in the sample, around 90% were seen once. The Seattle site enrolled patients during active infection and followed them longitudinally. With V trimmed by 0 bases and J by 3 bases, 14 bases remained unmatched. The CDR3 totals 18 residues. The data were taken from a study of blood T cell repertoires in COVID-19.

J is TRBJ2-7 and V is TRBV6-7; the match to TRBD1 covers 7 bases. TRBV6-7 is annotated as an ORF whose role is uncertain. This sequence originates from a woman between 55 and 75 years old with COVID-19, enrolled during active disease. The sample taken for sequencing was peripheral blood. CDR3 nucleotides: TGTGCCAGCAGTTACTCTCCTCCGGGAAACAGGGGCATCTACGAGCAGTACTTC. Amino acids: CASSYSPPGNRGIYEQYF.